This entry lists 11 T cell receptor beta chains sequenced from one sample in a study of resident and recirculating memory T cells in vitiligo. Profiling relied on immunoSEQ multiplex PCR, and the TCRdb table lists in-frame clones only, not all of them. The sample consists of 40,000 to 45,000 clones, about 93% of them appearing once. The sequencing input was blood. The receptors were sampled from a male donor with vitiligo.

In its sample, this clone was seen once. The chain carries TRBV10-3 and TRBJ2-5; 11 bases are a match to TRBD2. CDR1 and CDR2 from the germline V gene are ENHRY and SYGVKD. V was pared by 6 bases and J by 0 bases, with 3 bases of the junction left unmatched. The CDR3 loop spans 15 amino acids. The CDR3 loop is CAISSLAGDQETQYF. CDR3 coding DNA: TGTGCCATCAGCTCACTAGCGGGGGACCAAGAGACCCAGTACTTC.

This clone was seen a few times. The chain recombines TRBV14 with TRBJ1-2; tentatively, D is TRBD1 (6 bases). Deletions cut 5 bases from V and 2 bases from J, with 15 bases between. From germline, CDR1 is SGHDN and CDR2 FVKESK. This CDR3 has 15 amino acids. The chain's CDR3 is CASSAQQGWNYGYTF. The CDR3 nucleotides read TGTGCCAGCAGCGCCCAACAGGGTTGGAACTATGGCTACACCTTC.

This chain uses TRBV21-1 with TRBJ1-1; TRBD1, as called in the table, went unchecked against the DNA. TRBV21-1 is deemed a pseudogene. The CDR3 consists of 16 residues. CDR3 loop: CASSRTGRCENTEAFF. CDR3 DNA sequence: TGTGCCAGCAGCAGGACAGGGAGGTGTGAGAACACTGAAGCTTTCTTT.

The chain's CDR3 is CASSQVSDYEQYF. The CDR3 DNA follows: TGCGCCAGCAGCCAAGTGTCAGATTACGAGCAGTACTTC. The rearrangement joins TRBV4-1 to TRBJ2-7; D is undetermined. With 1 base removed from V and 4 bases from J, the gap between germline ends came to 8 bases. The V gene's germline CDR1 is MGHRA and CDR2 YSYEKL. The CDR3 has 13 residues.

This chain's CDR3 is CASSLYRAGAGDTQYF. In DNA form, the CDR3 reads TGTGCCAGCAGCCTCTACAGGGCGGGGGCGGGAGATACGCAGTATTTT. The rearrangement joins TRBV7-2 to TRBJ2-3; D perhaps matches TRBD2 (7 bases). This CDR3 has 16 residues. Trimming pared 5 bases from V and 5 bases from J, leaving 20 bases between. Germline CDR1 SGHTA, CDR2 FQGNSA. Combining the CDR3 with reference TRBV7-2 and TRBJ2-3 gives the whole variable domain GAGVSQSPSNKVTEKGKDVELRCDPISGHTALYWYRQSLGQGLEFLIYFQGNSAPDKSGLPSDRFSAERTGGSVSTLTIQRTQQEDSAVYLCASSLYRAGAGDTQYFGPGTRLTVL.

The V call is TRBV10-2, the J call TRBJ2-2; 13 bases line up with TRBD2. The CDR3 runs to 17 residues. The germline V gene encodes CDR1 WSHSY and CDR2 SAAADI. V trimming: 1 base; J trimming: 4 bases; junction bases outside the gene matches: 3. The CDR3: CASSELGTSGATGELFF. Written as DNA, the CDR3 is TGCGCCAGCAGTGAGTTAGGGACTAGCGGGGCCACCGGGGAGCTGTTTTTT.

The CDR3 sequence: CASSLLPQGIGANEKLFF. DNA of the CDR3: TGCGCCAGCAGCTTGCTACCGCAGGGCATAGGGGCTAATGAAAAACTGTTTTTT. The V and J genes are TRBV5-1 and TRBJ1-4, with D perhaps matching TRBD1 (5 bases). CDR1 is SGHRS and CDR2 is YFSETQ in the germline V gene. CDR3 length: 18 residues. The V and J ends lost 1 base and 3 bases respectively, with 19 bases between them.

The chain links TRBV7-2 to TRBJ2-5; tentative D call: TRBD2 (6 bases). Germline assignment: CDR1 SGHTA and CDR2 FQGNSA. V lost 5 bases and J 5 bases, leaving 9 bases between the germline ends. The CDR3 totals 12 residues. In DNA, the CDR3 is TGTGCCAGCAGCGGGGCGGGGGAGACCCAGTACTTC. It specifies CASSGAGETQYF.

J is TRBJ2-5 and V is TRBV19, with D perhaps matching TRBD2 (5 bases). The ends were cut back, 5 bases at V and 0 bases at J, with 7 bases in the middle. The V gene's germline CDR1 is LNHDA and CDR2 SQIVND (reference sequence). The CDR3 extends over 13 amino acids. CDR3 nucleotides: TGTGCCAGTAGTCGAGGGAACCAAGAGACCCAGTACTTC. Its translation is CASSRGNQETQYF.

This sequence joins TRBV11-3 and TRBJ2-1, with 15 positions matching TRBD2. The CDR3 length is 17 residues. V lost 5 bases and J lost 4; bases outside the gene matches: 6. Germline loops: CDR1 SGHNT, CDR2 YENEEA. Here the CDR3 DNA reads TGTGCCAGCAGCCCGGGACTAGCGGGGGGAAGGTACAATGAGCAGTTCTTC. Translation gives CASSPGLAGGRYNEQFF.

The V and J genes are TRBV6-4 and TRBJ1-2, with TRBD1 matching 9 bases. Germline-derived CDR1 and CDR2 are MRHNA and SNTAGT. V was pared by 0 bases and J by 8 bases, with 7 bases of the junction left unmatched. The CDR3 extends over 15 amino acids. This CDR3 reads CASSDSPGQGGGYTF. CDR3 bases: TGTGCCAGCAGTGACTCCCCGGGACAGGGAGGCGGCTACACCTTC.